Below, one TCR beta chain is given with its context. Germline CDR1 reads MDHEN; CDR2 reads SYDVKM. This CDR3 has 14 residues. With V trimmed by 4 bases and J by 4 bases, 4 bases remained unmatched. Produced via immunoSEQ multiplex PCR; TCRdb's table is partial and in-frame only. The sample has fewer than 3 million clones; under 95% are singletons. These data come from a study of shared clonotypes between healthy human individuals. This clonotype was obtained from a man in his late teens or twenties in good health. Some clones in this sample may be carry-over from other donors' samples. The J gene is TRBJ1-2, the V gene TRBV28; TRBD1 matches 9 bases. Sample: naive CD4+ T cells from PBMCs. Subset denoted: CD45RA+ positively selected. As DNA, the CDR3 is TGTGCCAGCAGTTCCTCGACAGGGGGCTATGGCTACACCTTC. It specifies CASSSSTGGYGYTF.